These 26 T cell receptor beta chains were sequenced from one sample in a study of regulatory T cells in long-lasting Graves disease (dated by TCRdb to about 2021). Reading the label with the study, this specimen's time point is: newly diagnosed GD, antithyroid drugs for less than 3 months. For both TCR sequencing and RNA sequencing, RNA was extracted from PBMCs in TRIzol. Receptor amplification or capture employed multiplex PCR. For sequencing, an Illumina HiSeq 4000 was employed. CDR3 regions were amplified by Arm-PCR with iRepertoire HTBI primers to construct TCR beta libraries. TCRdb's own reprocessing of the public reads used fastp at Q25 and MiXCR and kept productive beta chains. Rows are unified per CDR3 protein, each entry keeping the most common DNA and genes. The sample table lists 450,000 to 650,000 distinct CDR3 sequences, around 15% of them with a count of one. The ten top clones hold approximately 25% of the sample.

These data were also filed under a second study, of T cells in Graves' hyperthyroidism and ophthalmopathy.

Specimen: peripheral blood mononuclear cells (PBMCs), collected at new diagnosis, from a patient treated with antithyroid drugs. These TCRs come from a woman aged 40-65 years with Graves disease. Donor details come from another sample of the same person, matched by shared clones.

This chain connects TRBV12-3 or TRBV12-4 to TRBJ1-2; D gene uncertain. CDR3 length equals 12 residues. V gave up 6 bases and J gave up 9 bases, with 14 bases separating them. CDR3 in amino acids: CASRLRGESYTF. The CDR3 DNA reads TGTGCCAGCAGGCTCCGGGGTGAGAGCTACACCTTC.

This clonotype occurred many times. DNA of the CDR3: TGTGCCAGCAGTGTATTCGCCAGGGTGGAGACCCAGTACTTC. Its translation: CASSVFARVETQYF. V is TRBV2 and J is TRBJ2-5; weak D call: TRBD1 (5 bases). Trimming shortened V by 4 bases and J by 5 bases, and 14 bases separated the two germline ends. This CDR3 has 14 residues. Per the germline V gene, CDR1 is SNHLY and CDR2 is FYNNEI.

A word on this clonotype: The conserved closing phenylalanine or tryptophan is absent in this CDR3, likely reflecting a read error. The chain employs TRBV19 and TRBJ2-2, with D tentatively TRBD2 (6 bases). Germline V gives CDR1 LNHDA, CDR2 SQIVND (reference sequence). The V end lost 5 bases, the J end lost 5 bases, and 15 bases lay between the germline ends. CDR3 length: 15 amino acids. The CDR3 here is CASSAGPMGTGELFL. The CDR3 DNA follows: TGTGCCAGTAGTGCGGGACCAATGGGGACCGGGGAGCTGTTTCTT.

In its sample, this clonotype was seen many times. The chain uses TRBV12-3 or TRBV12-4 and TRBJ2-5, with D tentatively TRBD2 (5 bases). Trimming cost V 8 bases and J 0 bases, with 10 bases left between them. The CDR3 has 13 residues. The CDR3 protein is CASRPGDQETQYF. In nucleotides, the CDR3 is TGTGCCAGCCGACCCGGGGACCAAGAGACCCAGTACTTC.

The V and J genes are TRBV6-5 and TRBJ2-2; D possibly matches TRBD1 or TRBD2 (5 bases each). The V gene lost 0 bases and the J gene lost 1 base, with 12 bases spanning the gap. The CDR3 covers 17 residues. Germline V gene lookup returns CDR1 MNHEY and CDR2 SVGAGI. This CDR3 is CASSYSWSGQNTGELFF. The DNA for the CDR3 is TGTGCCAGCAGTTACTCTTGGAGCGGACAGAACACCGGGGAGCTGTTTTTT.

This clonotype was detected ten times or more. CDR3 in amino acids: CASSYGSTGELFF. In DNA, the CDR3 is TGTGCCAGCAGCTACGGGTCCACCGGGGAGCTGTTTTTT. The chain couples TRBV11-2 to TRBJ2-2; unclear D gene. V was clipped by 4 bases and J by 4 bases, with 7 bases between them. From germline, CDR1 is SGHAT and CDR2 FQNNGV. The CDR3 has 13 amino acids.

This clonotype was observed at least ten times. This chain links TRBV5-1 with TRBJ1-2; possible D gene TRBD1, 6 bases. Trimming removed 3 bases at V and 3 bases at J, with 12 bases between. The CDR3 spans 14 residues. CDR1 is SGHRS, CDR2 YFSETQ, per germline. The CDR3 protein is CASSSDSMYYGYTF. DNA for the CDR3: TGCGCCAGCAGCTCGGACAGTATGTACTATGGCTACACCTTC. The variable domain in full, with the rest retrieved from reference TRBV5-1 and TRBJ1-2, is KAGVTQTPRYLIKTRGQQVTLSCSPISGHRSVSWYQQTPGQGLQFLFEYFSETQRNKGNFPGRFSGRQFSNSRSEMNVSTLELGDSALYLCASSSDSMYYGYTFGSGTRLTVV.

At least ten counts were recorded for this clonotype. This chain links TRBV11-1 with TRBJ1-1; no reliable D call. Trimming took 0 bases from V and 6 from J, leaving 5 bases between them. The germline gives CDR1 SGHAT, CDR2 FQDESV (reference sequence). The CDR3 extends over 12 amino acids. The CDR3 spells CASSLAGPEAFF. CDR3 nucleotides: TGTGCCAGCAGCTTAGCAGGGCCTGAAGCTTTCTTT.

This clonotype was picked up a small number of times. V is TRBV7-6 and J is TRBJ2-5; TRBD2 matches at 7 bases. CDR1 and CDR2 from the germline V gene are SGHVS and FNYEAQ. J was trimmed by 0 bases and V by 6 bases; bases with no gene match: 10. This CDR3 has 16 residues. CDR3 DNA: TGTGCCAGCAGTAGCCAAGCGGGGAGCCACCAAGAGACCCAGTACTTC. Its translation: CASSSQAGSHQETQYF. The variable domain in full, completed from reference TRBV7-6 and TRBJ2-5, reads GAGVSQSPRYKVTKRGQDVALRCDPISGHVSLYWYRQALGQGPEFLTYFNYEAQQDKSGLPNDRFSAERPEGSISTLTIQRTEQRDSAMYRCASSSQAGSHQETQYFGPGTRLLVL.

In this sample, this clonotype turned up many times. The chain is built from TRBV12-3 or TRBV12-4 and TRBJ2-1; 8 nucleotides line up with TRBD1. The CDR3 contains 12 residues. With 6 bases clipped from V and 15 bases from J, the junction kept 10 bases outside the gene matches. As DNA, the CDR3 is TGTGCCAGCAGCTCGGCCGACAGGGGTCTGTTCTTC. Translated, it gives CASSSADRGLFF.

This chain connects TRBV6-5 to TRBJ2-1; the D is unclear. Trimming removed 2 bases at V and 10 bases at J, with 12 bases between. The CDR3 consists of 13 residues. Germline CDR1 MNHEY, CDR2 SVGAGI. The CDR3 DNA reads TGTGCCAGCAGTTACACCTCGGAGTGGGAGCAGTTCTTC. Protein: CASSYTSEWEQFF.

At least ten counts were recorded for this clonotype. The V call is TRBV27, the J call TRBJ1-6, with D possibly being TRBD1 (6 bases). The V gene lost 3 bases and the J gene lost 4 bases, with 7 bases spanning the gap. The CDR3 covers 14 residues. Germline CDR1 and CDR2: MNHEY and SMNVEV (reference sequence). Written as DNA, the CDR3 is TGTGCCAGCAGTTTCACAGGGTATAATTCACCCCTCCACTTT. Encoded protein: CASSFTGYNSPLHF.

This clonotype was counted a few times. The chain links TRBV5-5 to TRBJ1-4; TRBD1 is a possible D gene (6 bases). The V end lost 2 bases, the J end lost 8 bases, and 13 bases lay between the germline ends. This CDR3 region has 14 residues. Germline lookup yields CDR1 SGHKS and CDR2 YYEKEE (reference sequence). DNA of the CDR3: TGTGCCAGCAGCTTTAGGGGGTGCGGAGAAAAACTGTTTTTT. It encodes CASSFRGCGEKLFF.

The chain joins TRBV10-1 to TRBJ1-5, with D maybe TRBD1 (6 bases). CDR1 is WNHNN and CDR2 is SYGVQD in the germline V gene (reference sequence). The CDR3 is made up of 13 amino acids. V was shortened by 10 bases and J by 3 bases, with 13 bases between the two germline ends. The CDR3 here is CATSQGLNQPQHF. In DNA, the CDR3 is TGCGCCACCTCGCAGGGGCTCAATCAGCCCCAGCATTTT.

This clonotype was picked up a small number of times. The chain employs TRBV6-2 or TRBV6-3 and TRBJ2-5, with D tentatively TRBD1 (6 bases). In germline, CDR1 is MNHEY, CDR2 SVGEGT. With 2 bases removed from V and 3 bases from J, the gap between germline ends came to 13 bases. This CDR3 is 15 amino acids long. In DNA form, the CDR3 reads TGTGCCAGCAGTTACGCCCAGGGGTTCAAAGAGACCCAGTACTTC. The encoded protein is CASSYAQGFKETQYF.

CDR3 amino acids: CASRVTSDEQYF. The DNA of the CDR3 is TGTGCCAGCAGAGTTACTAGCGACGAGCAGTACTTC. The rearrangement uses TRBV2 and TRBJ2-7; 7 nucleotides match TRBD2. V was clipped by 6 bases and J by 5 bases; unmatched bases: 4. CDR3 length: 12 amino acids. Germline assignment: CDR1 SNHLY and CDR2 FYNNEI.

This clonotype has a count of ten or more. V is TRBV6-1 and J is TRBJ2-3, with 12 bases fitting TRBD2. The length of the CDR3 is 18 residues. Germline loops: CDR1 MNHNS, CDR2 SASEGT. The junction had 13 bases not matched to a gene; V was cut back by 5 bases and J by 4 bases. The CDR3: CASSQRLSGLAGSDTQYF. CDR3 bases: TGTGCCAGCAGTCAGAGACTTTCCGGACTAGCGGGATCAGATACGCAGTATTTT.

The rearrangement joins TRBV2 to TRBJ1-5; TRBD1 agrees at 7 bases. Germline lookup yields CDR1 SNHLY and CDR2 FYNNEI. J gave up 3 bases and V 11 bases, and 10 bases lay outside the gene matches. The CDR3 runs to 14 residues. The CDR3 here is CAHRDRENNQPQHF. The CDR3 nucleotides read TGTGCCCACCGGGACAGAGAAAACAATCAGCCCCAGCATTTT.

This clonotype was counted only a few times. For the CDR3, the DNA is TGTGCCATGAGGTCAAGGGATTCACCCCTCCACTTT. Translation: CAMRSRDSPLHF. The chain carries TRBV10-3 and TRBJ1-6, with no clear D. V was cut by 9 bases and J by 8 bases, with 11 bases left in between. Germline V gene sequence: CDR1 ENHRY, CDR2 SYGVKD. The CDR3 has 12 residues.

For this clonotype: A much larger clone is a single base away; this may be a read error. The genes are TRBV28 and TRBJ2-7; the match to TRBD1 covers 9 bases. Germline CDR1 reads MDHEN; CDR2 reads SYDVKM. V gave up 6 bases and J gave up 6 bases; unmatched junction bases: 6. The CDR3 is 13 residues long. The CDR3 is CASRGTGPCEQYF. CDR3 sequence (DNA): TGTGCCAGCAGGGGGACAGGGCCGTGCGAGCAGTACTTC.

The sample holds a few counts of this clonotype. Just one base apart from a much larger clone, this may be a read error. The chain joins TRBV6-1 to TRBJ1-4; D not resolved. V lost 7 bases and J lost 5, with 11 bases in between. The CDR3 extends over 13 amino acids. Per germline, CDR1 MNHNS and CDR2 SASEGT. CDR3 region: CASNVGQNEKLFF. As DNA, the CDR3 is TGTGCCAGCAACGTCGGCCAGAATGAAAAACTGTTTTTT.

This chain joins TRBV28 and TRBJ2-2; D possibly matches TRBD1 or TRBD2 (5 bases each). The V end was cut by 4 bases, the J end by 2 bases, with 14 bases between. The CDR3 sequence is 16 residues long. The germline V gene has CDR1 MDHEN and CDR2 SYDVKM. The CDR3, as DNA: TGTGCCAGCAGTTCCCCCGGGACGCAAAACACCGGGGAGCTGTTTTTT. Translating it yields CASSSPGTQNTGELFF.

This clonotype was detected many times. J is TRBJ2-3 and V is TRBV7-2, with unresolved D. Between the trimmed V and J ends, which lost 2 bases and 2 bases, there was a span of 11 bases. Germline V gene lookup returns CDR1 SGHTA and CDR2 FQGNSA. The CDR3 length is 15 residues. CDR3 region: CASSLIFGFTDTQYF. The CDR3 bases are TGTGCCAGCAGCTTAATTTTCGGGTTCACAGATACGCAGTATTTT.

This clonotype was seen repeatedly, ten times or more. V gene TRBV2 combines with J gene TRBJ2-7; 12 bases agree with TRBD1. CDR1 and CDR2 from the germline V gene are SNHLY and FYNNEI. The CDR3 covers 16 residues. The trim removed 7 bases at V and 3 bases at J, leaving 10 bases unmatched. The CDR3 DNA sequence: TGTGCCAGCACCGGAGGGACAGGGGGCCCTTTCTACGAGCAGTACTTC. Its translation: CASTGGTGGPFYEQYF.

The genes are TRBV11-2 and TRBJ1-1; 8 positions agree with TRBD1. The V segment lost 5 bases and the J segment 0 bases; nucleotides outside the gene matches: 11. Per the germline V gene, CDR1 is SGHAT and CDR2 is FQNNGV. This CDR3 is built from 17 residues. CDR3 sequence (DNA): TGTGCCAGCAGCATGGACAGGGTCAAAAAATTGAACACTGAAGCTTTCTTT. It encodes CASSMDRVKKLNTEAFF.

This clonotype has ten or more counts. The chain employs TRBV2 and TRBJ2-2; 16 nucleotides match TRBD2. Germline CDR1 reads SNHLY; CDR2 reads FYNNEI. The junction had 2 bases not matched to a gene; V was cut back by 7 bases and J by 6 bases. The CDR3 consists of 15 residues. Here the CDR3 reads CASTGTSGGAGELFF. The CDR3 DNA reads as TGTGCCAGCACAGGGACTAGCGGGGGGGCCGGGGAGCTGTTTTTT.